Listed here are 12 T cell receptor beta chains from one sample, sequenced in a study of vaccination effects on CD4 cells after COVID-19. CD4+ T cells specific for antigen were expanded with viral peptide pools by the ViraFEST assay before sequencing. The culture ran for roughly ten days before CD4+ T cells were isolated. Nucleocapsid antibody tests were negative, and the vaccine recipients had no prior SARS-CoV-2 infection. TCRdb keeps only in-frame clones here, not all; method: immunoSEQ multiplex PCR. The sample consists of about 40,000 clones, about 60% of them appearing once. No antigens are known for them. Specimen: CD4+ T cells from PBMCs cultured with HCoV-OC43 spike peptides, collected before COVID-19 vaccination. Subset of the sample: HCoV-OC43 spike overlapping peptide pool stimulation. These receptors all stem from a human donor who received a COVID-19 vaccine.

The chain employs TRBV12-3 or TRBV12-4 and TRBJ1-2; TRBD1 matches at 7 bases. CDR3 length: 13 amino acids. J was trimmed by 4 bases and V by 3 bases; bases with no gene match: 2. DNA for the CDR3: TGTGCCAGCAGTTTCCGGGACAGCTATGGCTACACCTTC. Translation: CASSFRDSYGYTF.

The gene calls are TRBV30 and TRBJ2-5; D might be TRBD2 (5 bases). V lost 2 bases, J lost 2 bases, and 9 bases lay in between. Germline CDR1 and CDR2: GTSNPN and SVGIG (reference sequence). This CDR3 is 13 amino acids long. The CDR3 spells CAWSRREQETQYF. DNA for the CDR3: TGTGCCTGGAGTCGAAGGGAGCAAGAGACCCAGTACTTC.

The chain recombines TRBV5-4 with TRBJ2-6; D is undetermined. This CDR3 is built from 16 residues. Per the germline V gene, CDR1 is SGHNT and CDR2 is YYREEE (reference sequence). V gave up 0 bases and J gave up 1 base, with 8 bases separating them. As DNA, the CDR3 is TGTGCCAGCAGCTTGGACGGAAGATCTGGGGCCAACGTCCTGACTTTC. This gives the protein CASSLDGRSGANVLTF.

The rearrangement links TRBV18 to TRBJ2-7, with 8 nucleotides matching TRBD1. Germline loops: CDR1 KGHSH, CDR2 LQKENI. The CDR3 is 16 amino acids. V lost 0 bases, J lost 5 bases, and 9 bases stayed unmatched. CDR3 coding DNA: TGTGCCAGCTCACCACCTTGGGGACAGGATAGCGACGAGCAGTACTTC. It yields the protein CASSPPWGQDSDEQYF.

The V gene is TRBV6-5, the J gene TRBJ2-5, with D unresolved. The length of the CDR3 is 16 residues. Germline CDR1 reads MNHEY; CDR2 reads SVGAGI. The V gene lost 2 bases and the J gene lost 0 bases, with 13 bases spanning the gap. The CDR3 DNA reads TGTGCCAGCAGTTACCGCCAGACTTGGTACCAAGAGACCCAGTACTTC. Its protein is CASSYRQTWYQETQYF.

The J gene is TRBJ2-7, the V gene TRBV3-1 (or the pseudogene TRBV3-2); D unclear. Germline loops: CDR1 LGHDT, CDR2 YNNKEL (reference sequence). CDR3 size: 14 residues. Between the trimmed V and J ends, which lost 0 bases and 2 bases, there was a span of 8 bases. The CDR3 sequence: CASSQDSGAYEQYF. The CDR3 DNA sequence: TGTGCCAGCAGCCAAGATTCAGGAGCCTACGAGCAGTACTTC.

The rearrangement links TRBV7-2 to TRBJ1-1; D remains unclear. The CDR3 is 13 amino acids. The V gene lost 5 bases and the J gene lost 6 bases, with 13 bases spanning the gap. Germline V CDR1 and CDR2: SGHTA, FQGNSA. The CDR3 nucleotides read TGTGCCAGCAGCCGGGAGCGAATGGCTGAAGCTTTCTTT. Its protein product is CASSRERMAEAFF.

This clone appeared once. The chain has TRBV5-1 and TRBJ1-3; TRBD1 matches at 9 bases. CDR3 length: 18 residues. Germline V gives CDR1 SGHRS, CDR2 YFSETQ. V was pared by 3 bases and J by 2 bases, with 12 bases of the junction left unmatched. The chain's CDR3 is CASSSGQGKYNAGNTIYF. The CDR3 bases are TGCGCCAGCAGCTCAGGACAGGGGAAGTATAACGCTGGAAACACCATATATTTT.

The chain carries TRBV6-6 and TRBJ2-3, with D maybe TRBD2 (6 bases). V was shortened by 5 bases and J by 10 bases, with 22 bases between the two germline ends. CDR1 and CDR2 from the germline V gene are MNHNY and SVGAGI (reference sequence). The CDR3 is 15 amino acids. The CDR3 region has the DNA TGTGCCAGCAGTACGCAGGGAGGAGCCCTAGGTGCGCAGTATTTT. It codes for CASSTQGGALGAQYF.

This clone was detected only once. The CDR3 loop is CASSLASGGAYNEQFF. The CDR3 bases are TGTGCCAGCAGCTTAGCTAGCGGGGGGGCCTACAATGAGCAGTTCTTC. The rearrangement uses TRBV7-2 and TRBJ2-1; 11 bases fit TRBD2. V lost 0 bases and J lost 2; bases outside the gene matches: 0. This CDR3 has 16 amino acids. CDR1 is SGHTA and CDR2 is FQGNSA in the germline V gene.

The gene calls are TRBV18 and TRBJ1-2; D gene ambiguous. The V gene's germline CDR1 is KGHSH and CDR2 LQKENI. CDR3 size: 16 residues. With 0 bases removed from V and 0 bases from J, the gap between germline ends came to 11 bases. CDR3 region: CASSPPSARANYGYTF. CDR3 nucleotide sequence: TGTGCCAGCTCACCACCGTCGGCGAGAGCTAACTATGGCTACACCTTC.

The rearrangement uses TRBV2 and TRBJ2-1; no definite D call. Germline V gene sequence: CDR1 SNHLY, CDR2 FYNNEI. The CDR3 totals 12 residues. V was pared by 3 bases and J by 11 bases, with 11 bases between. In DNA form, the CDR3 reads TGTGCCAGCAGTGAGGATTATATGAAGCAGTTCTTC. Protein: CASSEDYMKQFF.